The rows below give T cell receptor beta chains drawn from one sample of a study of metastatic and nonmetastatic thyroid tumors. TCRdb recomputed clones from the PCR reads via MiXCR. The sample shows roughly 36,000 clones, less than 14% of them seen only once. Material: blood. Every receptor here comes from a female donor with papillary thyroid cancer or a benign thyroid nodule (not recorded which). Some clones in this sample may be carry-over from other donors' samples. Each CDR3 is given with its conserved first and last residue. The order of the fields is V gene, clone size, D gene, J gene, CDR3 DNA, CDR3 protein. A D gene is named only where the DNA matches it firmly. The listing skips clone size in some rows; elsewhere it reads once, few, many or a size class.

TRBV5-5,many,NA,TRBJ1-2,TGTGCCAGCAGCTTTCAGGGGACTACCTCTAACTATGGCTACACCTTC,CASSFQGTTSNYGYTF
TRBV7-2,NA,NA,TRBJ2-5,TGTGCCAGCAGCTTCATCTCGGGTGTGAGACGAGAGACCCAGTACTTC,CASSFISGVRRETQYF
TRBV12-3/TRBV12-4,many,NA,TRBJ1-5,TGTGCCAGCACCCCGCGGGGCGGGGCACAGCCCCAGCATTTT,CASTPRGGAQPQHF
TRBV5-1,many,NA,TRBJ1-1,TGCGCCAGCAGCTTGCAGAGTATGAACACTGAAGCTTTCTTT,CASSLQSMNTEAFF
TRBV20-1,many,TRBD1,TRBJ1-4,TGCAGTGCTAGAGGGAGCCGGGACAGCGAAGATGAAAAACTGTTTTTT,CSARGSRDSEDEKLFF
TRBV6-2/TRBV6-3,many,TRBD1,TRBJ2-7,TGTGCCAGCAGTTACTCGGAGACAGGGGCTAACGAGCAGTACTTC,CASSYSETGANEQYF
TRBV12-3/TRBV12-4,many,NA,TRBJ2-3,TGTGCCAGCAGCCTACCCGTTAGGGATACGCAGTATTTT,CASSLPVRDTQYF
TRBV6-5,medium-sized,TRBD2,TRBJ2-7,TGTGCCAGCAGTTACTCGGTGTCTAGCGGGAGGATCAGCTACGAGCAGTACTTC,CASSYSVSSGRISYEQYF
TRBV12-3/TRBV12-4,medium-sized,NA,TRBJ2-5,TGTGCCAGCAGTACAGTCGGGAGAGCTCAAGAGACCCAGTACTTC,CASSTVGRAQETQYF
TRBV6-1,medium-sized,NA,TRBJ2-6,TGTGCCAGCACCGCAGGTGGGGCCAACGTCCTGACTTTC,CASTAGGANVLTF
TRBV6-2/TRBV6-3,NA,NA,TRBJ2-1,TGTGCCAGCAGTTACGGCGGCGAGCAGTTCTTC,CASSYGGEQFF
TRBV10-2,many,NA,TRBJ2-1,TGCGCCAGCAGTGAGTCCGCTAGCTCCTACAATGAGCAGTTCTTC,CASSESASSYNEQFF
TRBV28,many,NA,TRBJ1-1,TGTGCCAGCAACCCCGGGTTGGTGAACACTGAAGCTTTCTTT,CASNPGLVNTEAFF
TRBV30,many,NA,TRBJ2-7,TGTGCCTGGACCCCCCGATGGATCGAATGGGGCGAGCAGTACTTC,CAWTPRWIEWGEQYF